This note documents a single T cell receptor (beta chain) sequence. The data were obtained in a study of control samples from healthy donors and cancer patients. CDR3 length equals 15 residues. V was pared by 0 bases and J by 6 bases, with 4 bases of the junction left unmatched. CDR1 is LGHNA, CDR2 YNFKEQ, per germline. The repertoire was sequenced with immunoSEQ multiplex PCR; TCRdb's copy has only in-frame clones and lacks some. Seen here are roughly 120,000 clones, about nine tenths observed once, and the top ten hold approximately 7.8%. The sequencing sample was made of blood. V and J are TRBV4-2 and TRBJ2-7; 11 bases line up with TRBD1. This clonotype originated in a woman aged 18-35 years in good health. This chain's CDR3 is CASSQEIGTGGEQYF. In DNA form, the CDR3 reads TGTGCCAGCAGCCAAGAAATAGGGACAGGGGGCGAGCAGTACTTC.